The 17 T cell receptor beta chains below come from one sample, sequenced in a study of T cells in Graves' hyperthyroidism and ophthalmopathy. Amplified TCR beta CDR3 regions derived from RNA transcripts. Initially, a first-round RT-PCR of the TCR CDR3 employed the HTBI primer set. TCRdb re-called the multiplex PCR reads with MiXCR, one entry per CDR3 protein. The sample lists hundreds of thousands of distinct CDR3 sequences, approximately 15% seen once, with about 22% in the top ten. Source material: blood. These receptors originate from a woman in her twenties or thirties with Graves' hyperthyroidism.

This chain links TRBV6-2 or TRBV6-3 with TRBJ2-1; D not certain. The CDR3 runs 13 residues. The V gene lost 4 bases and the J gene lost 7 bases, with 11 bases spanning the gap. Looked up from germline, CDR1 is MNHEY and CDR2 is SVGEGT. The CDR3 DNA reads as TGTGCCAGCAGTTCCCCCCTACAGAATGAGCAGTTCTTC. Its protein product is CASSSPLQNEQFF.

As for this clonotype: The junction does not match germline at one end; this may be a read error. The V gene is TRBV7-7, the J gene TRBJ2-1; possibly TRBD1 for D (6 bases). The CDR3 consists of 15 residues. Germline loops: CDR1 SSHAT, CDR2 FNYEAQ (reference sequence). The CDR3 region is CASSLGTTPLSEQFF. The CDR3 DNA sequence: TGTGCTAGCAGCTTGGGGACAACCCCTTTGAGTGAGCAGTTCTTC.

This clonotype was counted at least ten times. The gene calls are TRBV18 and TRBJ2-1; 9 nucleotides agree with TRBD1. CDR3 length: 16 residues. The V gene end was trimmed by 3 bases and the J gene end by 5 bases; junction bases not matched to a gene: 8. Per germline, CDR1 KGHSH and CDR2 LQKENI. CDR3 sequence: CASSPTWGQGHNEQFF. CDR3 bases: TGTGCCAGCTCACCTACGTGGGGACAGGGTCACAATGAGCAGTTCTTC.

This clonotype was counted a few times. V usage is TRBV6-1 and J usage is TRBJ1-1; D may be TRBD1 (5 bases). In germline, CDR1 is MNHNS, CDR2 SASEGT. V shed 5 bases and J shed 10 bases, with 17 bases lying between them. The CDR3 has 13 residues. The CDR3 DNA reads as TGTGCCAGCAGTACCCGGGACCTTCCCGGAGCTTTCTTT. It translates to CASSTRDLPGAFF.

This clonotype was recorded a few times. V usage is TRBV7-9 and J usage is TRBJ2-1, with D perhaps matching TRBD1 (6 bases). In germline, CDR1 is SEHNR, CDR2 FQNEAQ (reference sequence). With 3 bases removed from V and 10 bases from J, the gap between germline ends came to 10 bases. The CDR3 has 12 residues. CDR3: CASSFTGWEQFF. As DNA, the CDR3 is TGTGCCAGCAGCTTCACAGGGTGGGAGCAGTTCTTC.

Only a few counts were recorded for this clonotype. The chain employs TRBV30 and TRBJ2-4; 11 bases agree with TRBD1. After removal of 3 bases from V and 8 bases from J, the junction contained 15 bases not matched to a gene. This CDR3 spans 17 amino acids. Germline CDR1 is GTSNPN and CDR2 is SVGIG (reference sequence). The CDR3 nucleotides read TGTGCCTGGAGCCTCCTCGGACAGGGGGCGCGTGGAGACATTCAGTACTTC. Translation gives CAWSLLGQGARGDIQYF.

The table lists this clonotype with many counts. The gene calls are TRBV12-3 or TRBV12-4 and TRBJ2-7, with no clear D. Trimming removed 4 bases at V and 5 bases at J, with 18 bases between. This CDR3 has 15 amino acids. The CDR3 DNA is TGTGCCAGCAGTTACCTGGACCTTCCTCTGGACGAGCAGTACTTC. It is translated as CASSYLDLPLDEQYF.

V and J are TRBV27 and TRBJ1-2; tentatively, D is TRBD1 (5 bases). Germline lookup yields CDR1 MNHEY and CDR2 SMNVEV (reference sequence). Trimming took 5 bases from V and 4 from J, leaving 17 bases between them. This CDR3 has 15 amino acids. CDR3 bases: TGTGCCAGCAGTCTGCTCGGGGCGCGAGGCTATGGCTACACCTTC. Translation: CASSLLGARGYGYTF.

V usage is TRBV28 and J usage is TRBJ2-7; D unresolved. Germline CDR1 MDHEN, CDR2 SYDVKM. The CDR3 totals 15 residues. Between the trimmed V and J ends, which lost 4 bases and 0 bases, there was a span of 13 bases. CDR3 in amino acids: CASSSLPRSSYEQYF. CDR3 DNA: TGTGCCAGCAGTTCGCTGCCCCGGAGCTCCTACGAGCAGTACTTC. Based on the CDR3 plus reference TRBV28 and TRBJ2-7, the full variable domain is DVKVTQSSRYLVKRTGEKVFLECVQDMDHENMFWYRQDPGLGLRLIYFSYDVKMKEKGDIPEGYSVSREKKERFSLILESASTNQTSMYLCASSSLPRSSYEQYFGPGTRLTVT.

A word on this clonotype: A junction end diverges from the germline sequence, so it may reflect a read error. The CDR3 loop reads CASAGAGAYTGEPFF. The CDR3 DNA sequence: TGTGCCAGCGCGGGGGCGGGAGCATATACCGGGGAGCCGTTTTTT. The J gene is TRBJ2-2, the V gene TRBV28, with D possibly TRBD2 on 7 matching bases. This CDR3 has 15 residues. CDR1 MDHEN and CDR2 SYDVKM come from the germline V gene.

Ten or more counts support this clonotype. V usage is TRBV3-1 and J usage is TRBJ2-2; D is undetermined. The CDR3 sequence is 12 residues long. V lost 2 bases, J lost 4 bases, and 2 bases lay in between. CDR1 and CDR2 (germline): LGHDT, YNNKEL (reference sequence). The CDR3 region is CASSQSTGELFF. The CDR3 DNA reads as TGTGCCAGCAGCCAATCCACCGGGGAGCTGTTTTTT.

This clonotype has only a few counts. The CDR3 nucleotides are TGTGCCAGCAGCTTAGCTCTGGAGAGCTCCTACGAGCAGTACTTC. Its protein is CASSLALESSYEQYF. The chain uses TRBV7-6 and TRBJ2-7; D not resolved. Germline V gives CDR1 SGHVS, CDR2 FNYEAQ. This CDR3 comprises 15 residues. The V end was cut by 0 bases, the J end by 0 bases, with 9 bases between.

Ten or more counts support this clonotype. The chain joins TRBV2 to TRBJ2-7; 7 bases align to TRBD1. The CDR3 has 19 amino acids. J gave up 1 base and V 3 bases, and 18 bases lay outside the gene matches. Per germline, CDR1 SNHLY and CDR2 FYNNEI. The CDR3 here is CASSDSWILEGAYSYEQYF. Written as DNA, the CDR3 is TGTGCCAGCAGTGACAGTTGGATTCTCGAGGGGGCCTATTCCTACGAGCAGTACTTC.

The sample holds many counts of this clonotype. The chain carries TRBV6-1 and TRBJ1-3; no definite D call. Germline CDR1 is MNHNS and CDR2 is SASEGT. Trimming shortened V by 5 bases and J by 0 bases, and 11 bases separated the two germline ends. The CDR3 covers 15 residues. For the CDR3, the DNA is TGTGCCAGCAGTACCGGAGACGGCTCTGGAAACACCATATATTTT. As protein: CASSTGDGSGNTIYF.

This clonotype turned up a few times. This chain joins TRBV7-2 and TRBJ1-1; D is unresolved. This CDR3 has 14 amino acids. V lost 1 base and J 5 bases, leaving 11 bases between the germline ends. Per the germline V gene, CDR1 is SGHTA and CDR2 is FQGNSA. CDR3 in DNA: TGTGCCAGCAGCTTAGGCGGCAGTTTGACTGAAGCTTTCTTT. This codes for CASSLGGSLTEAFF.

V gene TRBV20-1 combines with J gene TRBJ2-1; D is ambiguous. Germline loops: CDR1 DFQATT, CDR2 SNEGSKA (reference sequence). CDR3 length: 11 residues. Trimming shortened V by 6 bases and J by 7 bases, and 10 bases separated the two germline ends. This chain's CDR3 is CSAALANEQFF. As DNA, the CDR3 is TGCAGTGCCGCCCTCGCAAATGAGCAGTTCTTC.

This clonotype was seen only a few times. This chain joins TRBV9 and TRBJ1-1, with D perhaps matching TRBD1 (6 bases). Trimming took 4 bases from V and 7 from J, leaving 14 bases between them. The V gene's germline CDR1 is SGDLS and CDR2 YYNGEE. The CDR3 contains 13 residues. The CDR3 loop is CASSPRTEGEAFF. The CDR3 DNA reads TGTGCCAGCAGCCCCCGGACAGAGGGTGAAGCTTTCTTT. The whole variable domain, remainder taken from reference TRBV9 and TRBJ1-1, is DSGVTQTPKHLITATGQRVTLRCSPRSGDLSVYWYQQSLDQGLQFLIQYYNGEERAKGNILERFSAQQFPDLHSELNLSSLELGDSALYFCASSPRTEGEAFFGQGTRLTVV.